The clone carrying this TCR beta chain was recorded only once. The data belong to a study of OX40 agonist ivuxolimab in advanced cancers. Study as a whole: Patients received the agonistic anti-OX40 (CD134) antibody ivuxolimab.

The method was immunoSEQ multiplex PCR; TCRdb's version includes in-frame clones alone and lacks a portion of them. The sample carries about 64,000 clones, roughly 81% recorded once. Sequenced material: CD4+ or CD8+ T cells sorted from blood, taken in a trial of the OX40 agonist ivuxolimab. This clonotype was sampled from an adult with an advanced solid tumor such as melanoma, head and neck, liver or kidney cancer.

As DNA, the CDR3 is TGTGCCAGCAGCCCCCGATGGCCCGGCGAGCAGTACTTC. Translating gives CASSPRWPGEQYF. The rearrangement joins TRBV9 to TRBJ2-7; D remains unclear. Germline-derived CDR1 and CDR2 are SGDLS and YYNGEE. Trimming cost V 4 bases and J 6 bases, with 14 bases left between them. The length of the CDR3 is 13 residues.